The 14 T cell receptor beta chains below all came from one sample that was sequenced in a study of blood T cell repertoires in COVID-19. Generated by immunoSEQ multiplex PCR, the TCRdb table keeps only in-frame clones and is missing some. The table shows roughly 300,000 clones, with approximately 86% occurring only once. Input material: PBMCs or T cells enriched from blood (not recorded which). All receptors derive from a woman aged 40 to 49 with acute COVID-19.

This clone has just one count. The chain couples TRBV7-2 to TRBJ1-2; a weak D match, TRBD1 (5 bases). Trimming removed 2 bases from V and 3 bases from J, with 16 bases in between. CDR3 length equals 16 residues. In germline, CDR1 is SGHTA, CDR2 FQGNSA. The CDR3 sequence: CASSLNSAGSDYGYTF. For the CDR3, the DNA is TGTGCCAGCAGCTTAAATTCCGCAGGGTCGGACTATGGCTACACCTTC.

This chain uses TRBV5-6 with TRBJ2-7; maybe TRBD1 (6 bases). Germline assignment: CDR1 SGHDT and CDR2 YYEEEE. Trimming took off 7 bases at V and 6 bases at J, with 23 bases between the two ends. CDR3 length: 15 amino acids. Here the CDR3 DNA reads TGTGCCAGCCGAGTCGAGGGACGTTTAGGGGGCGAGCAGTACTTC. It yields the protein CASRVEGRLGGEQYF.

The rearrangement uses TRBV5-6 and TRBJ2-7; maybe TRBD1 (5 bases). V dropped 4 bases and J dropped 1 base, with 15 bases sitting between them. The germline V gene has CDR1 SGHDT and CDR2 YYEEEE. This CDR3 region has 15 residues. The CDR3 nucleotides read TGTGCCAGCAGCCCAACAGGCTTGGGGTCCTACGAGCAGTACTTC. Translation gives CASSPTGLGSYEQYF.

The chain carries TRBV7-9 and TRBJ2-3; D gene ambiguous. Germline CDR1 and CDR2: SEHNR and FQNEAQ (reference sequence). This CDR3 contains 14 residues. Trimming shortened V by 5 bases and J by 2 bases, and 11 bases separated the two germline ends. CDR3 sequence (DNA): TGTGCCAGCAGCCCCGGTGGTTTCACAGATACGCAGTATTTT. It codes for CASSPGGFTDTQYF.

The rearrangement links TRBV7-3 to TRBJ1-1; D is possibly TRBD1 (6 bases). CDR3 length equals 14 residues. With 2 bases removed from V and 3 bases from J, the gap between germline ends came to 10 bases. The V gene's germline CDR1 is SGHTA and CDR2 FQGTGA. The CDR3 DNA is TGTGCCAGCAGCTTATCTGGGGGCGACACTGAAGCTTTCTTT. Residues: CASSLSGGDTEAFF. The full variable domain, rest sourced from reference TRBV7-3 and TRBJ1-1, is GAGVSQTPSNKVTEKGKYVELRCDPISGHTALYWYRQSLGQGPEFLIYFQGTGAADDSGLPNDRFFAVRPEGSVSTLKIQRTERGDSAVYLCASSLSGGDTEAFFGQGTRLTVV.

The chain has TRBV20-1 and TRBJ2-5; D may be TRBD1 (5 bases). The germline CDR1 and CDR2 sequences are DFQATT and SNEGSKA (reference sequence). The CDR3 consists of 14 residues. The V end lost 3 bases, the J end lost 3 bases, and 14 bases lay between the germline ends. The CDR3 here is CSASPLAGKETQYF. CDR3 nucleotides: TGCAGTGCTAGTCCTTTGGCAGGGAAAGAGACCCAGTACTTC.

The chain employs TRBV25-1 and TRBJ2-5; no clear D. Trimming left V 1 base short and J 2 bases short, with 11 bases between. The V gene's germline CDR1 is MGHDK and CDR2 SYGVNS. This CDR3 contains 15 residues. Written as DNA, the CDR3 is TGTGCCAGCAGTGAATCCCGGGTGGCTCAAGAGACCCAGTACTTC. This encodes CASSESRVAQETQYF.

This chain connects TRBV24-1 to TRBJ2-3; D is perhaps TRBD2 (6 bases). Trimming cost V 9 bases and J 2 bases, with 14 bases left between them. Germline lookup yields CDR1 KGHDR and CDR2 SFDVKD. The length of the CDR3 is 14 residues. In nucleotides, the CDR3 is TGTGCCACCGGGGCGGCGGGGCTCACAGATACGCAGTATTTT. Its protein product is CATGAAGLTDTQYF.

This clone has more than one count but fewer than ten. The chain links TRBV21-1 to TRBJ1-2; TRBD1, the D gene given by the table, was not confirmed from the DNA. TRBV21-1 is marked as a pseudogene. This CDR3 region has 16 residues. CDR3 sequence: CASSKVNRNGNYGYTF. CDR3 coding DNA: TGTGCCAGCAGCAAAGTTAACAGAAACGGTAACTATGGCTACACCTTC.

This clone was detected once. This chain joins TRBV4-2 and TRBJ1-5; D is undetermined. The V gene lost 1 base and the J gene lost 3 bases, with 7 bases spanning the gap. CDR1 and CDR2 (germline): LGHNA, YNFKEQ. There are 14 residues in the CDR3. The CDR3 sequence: CASSQVGDNQPQHF. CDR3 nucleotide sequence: TGTGCCAGCAGCCAAGTGGGCGACAATCAGCCCCAGCATTTT.

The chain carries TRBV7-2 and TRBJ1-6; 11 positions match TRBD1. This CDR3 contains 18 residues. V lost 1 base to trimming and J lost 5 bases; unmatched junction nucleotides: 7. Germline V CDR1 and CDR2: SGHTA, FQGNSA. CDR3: CASSLGGTGGGNNSPLHF. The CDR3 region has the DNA TGTGCCAGCAGCTTAGGAGGGACAGGGGGTGGTAATAATTCACCCCTCCACTTT.

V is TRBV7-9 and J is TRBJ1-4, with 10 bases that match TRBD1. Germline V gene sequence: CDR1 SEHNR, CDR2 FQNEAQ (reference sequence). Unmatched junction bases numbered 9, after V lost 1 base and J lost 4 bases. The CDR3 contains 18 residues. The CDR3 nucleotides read TGTGCCAGCAGCTTAGGGACAGGGGGATCTTTGTATAATGAAAAACTGTTTTTT. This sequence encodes CASSLGTGGSLYNEKLFF.

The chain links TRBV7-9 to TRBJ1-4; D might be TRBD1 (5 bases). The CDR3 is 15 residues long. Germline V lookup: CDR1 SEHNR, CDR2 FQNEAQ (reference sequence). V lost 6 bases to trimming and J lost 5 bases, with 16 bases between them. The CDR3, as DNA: TGTGCCAGCAGTCCCGCAGGGAAACCAAATGAAAAACTGTTTTTT. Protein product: CASSPAGKPNEKLFF.

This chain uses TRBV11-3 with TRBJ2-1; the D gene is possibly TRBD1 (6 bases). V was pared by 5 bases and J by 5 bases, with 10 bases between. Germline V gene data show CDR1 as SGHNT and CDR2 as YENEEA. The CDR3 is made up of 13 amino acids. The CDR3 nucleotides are TGTGCCAGCAGCCCTAGGACAGACAATGAGCAGTTCTTC. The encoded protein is CASSPRTDNEQFF. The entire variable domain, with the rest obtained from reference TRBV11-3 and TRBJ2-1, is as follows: EAGVVQSPRYKIIEKKQPVAFWCNPISGHNTLYWYLQNLGQGPELLIRYENEEAVDDSQLPKDRFSAERLKGVDSTLKIQPAELGDSAVYLCASSPRTDNEQFFGPGTRLTVL.